This T cell receptor beta chain was sequenced during a study of identical twins listed by TCRdb under 2016. For the study in its entirety: The study deep-sequenced TCR alpha and beta repertoires from monozygotic twins, unrelated adults of various ages and cord blood to test whether fetal clonotypes persist. Replicate twin experiments were performed at different times using different library preparation protocols to rule out contamination.

A note on this clonotype: Its antigen remains unidentified. No much larger clonotype is one base removed from it; base qualities were not supplied.

The CDR3 numbers 12 residues from cysteine through phenylalanine. The sequence is cut down to CDR3 DNA, 36 bases in frame from base 1. Sequences MDHEN (CDR1) and SYDVKM (CDR2) are obtained from the germline V gene. V is reduced by 10 bases and J by 5 bases, leaving a spacing of 14 bases between them. The library was obtained by 5' RACE. The run used an Illumina HiSeq 2000. Template switching added a universal primer binding site, and the final cDNA carried a unique molecular identifier that allowed TCR cDNA molecules to be counted accurately. Specific primers in the conserved constant-segment region were used to synthesize first-strand cDNA for TCR alpha and beta chains. To control for contamination, every cDNA library carried two barcodes: a SMART-Mk sample barcode plus Illumina barcodes. TruSeq adapter sequences, together with Illumina sample barcodes, were added in two successive PCR steps. The Illumina HiSeq platform was used with custom primers to sequence TCR alpha and beta cDNA libraries. Per the source publication's procedure: MiGEC processed the raw reads to extract unique molecular identifiers, while MiXCR was used to determine the CDR3 positions. For each individual, recombination models were inferred using an EM algorithm with the repgenHMM and IGoR tools. Shared clonotypes were analyzed with the tcR package in R, and sharing was normalized by the product of cloneset sizes. To study raw recombination without the effects of thymic and clonal selection, out-of-frame nonproductive sequences were analyzed. The public reads were reanalyzed by TCRdb: fastp trimming at Q25, MiXCR alignment, in-frame beta chains only. Rows are combined by CDR3 protein, so each entry shows the most common genes and DNA. The authors' filters were not applied to this entry. The sample table shows 1.5 million to 2 million distinct CDR3 sequences, and around 33% are seen once. The biggest ten clones account for about 0.27% of the sample.

Every donor was a healthy Caucasian. What the study reported, not specific to this receptor: Because the same donors could not be followed over many years, the conclusions relied on cross-sectional statistical analysis. Fewer insertions were carried by abundant cord blood beta clonotypes, a similar but weaker trend appeared in young adult naive repertoires, and no such trend appeared in memory repertoires. Recombination models systematically underestimated out-of-frame TCR alpha sharing in monozygotic twins but agreed with sharing between unrelated individuals. A weaker excess of twin sharing was found in beta out-of-frame sequences because the signal-to-noise ratio was lowered by fewer shared sequences. Compared with coincidental sharing between unrelated individuals, out-of-frame TCR alpha sequences shared between twins had an excess of sequences with low generation probability. Invariant T cells such as MAIT and iNKT could partly confound zero-insertion analyses, though diverse VJ usage argued against this for most clonotypes.

The sequencing sample was made of cord blood. The clonotype originates from a newborn girl in good health. This chain joins TRBV28 to TRBJ2-5; a confident D gene designation cannot be given. The nucleotide sequence reads TGTGCCACCAGACGGGTCCAGGAGACCCAGTACTTC. Its coded protein is CATRRVQETQYF.